These 18 T cell receptor beta chains originate from one sample sequenced in a study of identical twins. TCRdb passed the 5' RACE reads through MiXCR, listing each CDR3 protein once. The sample gives fewer than 900,000 distinct CDR3 sequences, 21% of which show up once; about 4.5% is in the top ten. The same data also contributed to another study, on T cells expressing NK-cell markers.

The sample comprised PBMCs. Receptors originate from a woman between 18 and 29 years old in good health.

The rearrangement links TRBV9 to TRBJ2-1, with D perhaps matching TRBD1 or TRBD2 (6 bases each). There are 16 residues in the CDR3. The V and J ends lost 4 bases and 4 bases respectively, with 18 bases between them. Germline values: CDR1 SGDLS, CDR2 YYNGEE. CDR3 loop: CASSFTGGPSYNEQFF. The CDR3, as DNA: TGTGCCAGCAGCTTCACTGGGGGGCCGTCTTACAATGAGCAGTTCTTC.

This clonotype was seen ten or more times. The CDR3 here is CASSFGRGAGGYTF. CDR3 nucleotide sequence: TGTGCCAGCAGTTTTGGTAGAGGGGCCGGTGGCTACACCTTC. The chain has TRBV12-3 or TRBV12-4 and TRBJ1-2; tentative D call: TRBD1 (5 bases). Trimming removed 3 bases from V and 7 bases from J, with 15 bases in between. This CDR3 spans 14 amino acids.

The V call is TRBV4-2, the J call TRBJ2-1; 7 bases match TRBD2. This CDR3 spans 17 amino acids. The germline V gene encodes CDR1 LGHNA and CDR2 YNFKEQ. With 0 bases clipped from V and 0 bases from J, the junction kept 5 bases outside the gene matches. CDR3: CASSQDRIAGSYNEQFF. CDR3 DNA sequence: TGTGCCAGCAGCCAAGATCGAATAGCGGGCTCCTACAATGAGCAGTTCTTC.

This clonotype has just a few counts. This rearrangement joins TRBV13 to TRBJ2-3; D not certain. The V and J ends lost 4 bases and 11 bases respectively, with 16 bases between them. This CDR3 has 13 amino acids. Germline V CDR1 and CDR2: PRHDT, FYEKMQ (reference sequence). CDR3 residues: CASSSDIQVGQYF. For the CDR3, the DNA is TGTGCCAGCAGCTCCGATATCCAGGTTGGGCAGTATTTT.

This chain connects TRBV12-3 or TRBV12-4 to TRBJ1-1; D remains unclear. This CDR3 has 15 residues. Trimming removed 2 bases from V and 5 bases from J, with 15 bases in between. The CDR3 region is CASSLSQRSRTEAFF. The CDR3, as DNA: TGTGCCAGCAGTTTATCCCAACGGTCGAGAACTGAAGCTTTCTTT.

The J gene is TRBJ2-7, the V gene TRBV29-1; D is undetermined. The CDR3 length is 13 residues. V gave up 4 bases and J gave up 2 bases, with 12 bases separating them. CDR1 is SQVTM and CDR2 is ANQGSEA in the germline V gene. Written as DNA, the CDR3 is TGCAGCGTTGGGAAGAGCTCAACCTACGAGCAGTACTTC. It translates to CSVGKSSTYEQYF.

V gene TRBV6-5 combines with J gene TRBJ1-2; D remains unclear. Trimming removed 2 bases from V and 8 bases from J, with 12 bases in between. This CDR3 contains 13 residues. From germline, CDR1 is MNHEY and CDR2 SVGAGI. The CDR3 region has the DNA TGTGCCAGCAGTTACGGGGAGGGCTTCGGCTACACCTTC. Encoded protein: CASSYGEGFGYTF.

This clonotype has only a few counts. The CDR3 loop reads CASSYTGLAGYNEQFF. The CDR3 coding sequence is TGTGCCAGCAGTTACACCGGACTAGCGGGTTACAATGAGCAGTTCTTC. The chain recombines TRBV6-5 with TRBJ2-1, with 11 nucleotides matching TRBD2. Looked up from germline, CDR1 is MNHEY and CDR2 is SVGAGI. V lost 2 bases and J lost 4; bases outside the gene matches: 4. This CDR3 is built from 16 residues.

The chain recombines TRBV12-3 or TRBV12-4 with TRBJ2-3; the D gene is possibly TRBD2 (5 bases). The CDR3 is 15 amino acids. V gave up 10 bases and J gave up 1 base, with 18 bases separating them. The CDR3 DNA reads TGTGCCACCTCACCACCCCCGCGGGGCACAGATACGCAGTATTTT. Translating it yields CATSPPPRGTDTQYF.

The J gene is TRBJ2-7, the V gene TRBV13, with D tentatively TRBD1 (5 bases). This CDR3 has 12 amino acids. Per germline, CDR1 PRHDT and CDR2 FYEKMQ (reference sequence). V was trimmed by 4 bases and J by 6 bases, leaving 10 bases between them. The CDR3 is CASSWQGLEQYF. The CDR3 nucleotides are TGTGCCAGCAGCTGGCAGGGTCTCGAGCAGTACTTC. Variable domain in full (rest from reference TRBV13 and TRBJ2-7): AAGVIQSPRHLIKEKRETATLKCYPIPRHDTVYWYQQGPGQDPQFLISFYEKMQSDKGSIPDRFSAQQFSDYHSELNMSSLELGDSALYFCASSWQGLEQYFGPGTRLTVT.

This clonotype was recorded a few times. The rearrangement joins TRBV20-1 to TRBJ2-1; 9 positions match TRBD2. In germline, CDR1 is DFQATT, CDR2 SNEGSKA (reference sequence). The CDR3 length is 14 residues. Trimming removed 6 bases from V and 4 bases from J; junction bases left unmatched: 7. DNA of the CDR3: TGCAGTGCCAGCGGGGGGCCAAATTACAATGAGCAGTTCTTC. This encodes CSASGGPNYNEQFF.

This clonotype occurred a few times. The V call is TRBV7-2, the J call TRBJ2-7; the D gene is possibly TRBD1 (5 bases). Germline V gives CDR1 SGHTA, CDR2 FQGNSA. The V and J ends lost 3 bases and 3 bases respectively, with 15 bases between them. CDR3 size: 15 residues. This chain's CDR3 is CASSLVRGIGYEQYF. The CDR3 nucleotides read TGTGCCAGCAGCTTGGTTAGGGGAATAGGCTACGAGCAGTACTTC.

The genes are TRBV23-1 and TRBJ2-7; TRBD1 agrees at 9 bases. Being an ORF, TRBV23-1 has a function that is uncertain. This CDR3 is built from 11 residues. Trimming took 6 bases from V and 9 from J; bases not matched to a gene: 3. The CDR3 DNA is TGCGCCAGCAGCCAGGACAGGGGGCAGTACTTC. Encoded protein: CASSQDRGQYF.

This clonotype was detected ten times or more. The chain carries TRBV12-3 or TRBV12-4 and TRBJ1-1; maybe TRBD1 (6 bases). V was clipped by 7 bases and J by 7 bases, with 13 bases between them. The CDR3 is 12 amino acids. CDR3 region: CASKGDGGEAFF. As DNA, the CDR3 is TGTGCCAGCAAGGGGGACGGAGGTGAAGCTTTCTTT.

The rearrangement uses TRBV5-4 and TRBJ2-1; 9 nucleotides match TRBD2. The CDR3 is made up of 16 amino acids. Per germline, CDR1 SGHNT and CDR2 YYREEE (reference sequence). Trimming at V came to 2 bases and at J to 10 bases, leaving 13 bases not matched to a gene. The CDR3 loop reads CASSFGGVAGAGEQFF. CDR3 bases: TGTGCCAGCAGCTTTGGGGGGGTAGCGGGAGCAGGGGAGCAGTTCTTC.

The chain uses TRBV13 and TRBJ2-5, with 7 nucleotides matching TRBD1. The CDR3 spans 15 residues. J was trimmed by 1 base and V by 2 bases; bases with no gene match: 4. Germline V CDR1 and CDR2: PRHDT, FYEKMQ (reference sequence). The CDR3 protein is CASSLRQGVQETQYF. CDR3 DNA: TGTGCCAGCAGCTTAAGGCAGGGGGTCCAAGAGACCCAGTACTTC.

This clonotype was found a few times. V usage is TRBV7-2 and J usage is TRBJ2-1; possible D gene TRBD2, 5 bases. The germline V gene encodes CDR1 SGHTA and CDR2 FQGNSA. The CDR3 covers 14 residues. Trimming stripped 1 base from V and 6 bases from J, with 10 bases between. In DNA, the CDR3 is TGTGCCAGCAGCTTAGGTGTAAGCGGCAATGAGCAGTTCTTC. Amino acids: CASSLGVSGNEQFF.

The chain recombines TRBV5-1 with TRBJ2-1, with 8 bases lining up with TRBD1. The CDR3 contains 16 residues. Germline CDR1 SGHRS, CDR2 YFSETQ. Trimming removed 3 bases from V and 4 bases from J; junction bases left unmatched: 9. CDR3 DNA sequence: TGCGCCAGCAGCTCCCAGCCGGGACAGGAGTACAATGAGCAGTTCTTC. Its protein is CASSSQPGQEYNEQFF.